These T cell receptor beta chains were read from a single sample in a study of PD-1 blockade in mismatch repair-deficient tumors. Sequencing used immunoSEQ multiplex PCR; TCRdb keeps in-frame clones, though not all of them. The repertoire holds roughly 37,000 clones, with approximately 80% as singletons. This sample comprised PBMCs, obtained 38 weeks after starting pembrolizumab. The receptors were gathered from an adult with mismatch repair-deficient cancer. Both conserved end residues are part of each CDR3. Each record gives: J gene, clone size, D gene, V gene, CDR3 DNA, CDR3 protein. The D gene is left open where the match is weak. The size of a clone is reported for some rows only, either as once, few or many, or as a class for expanded clones.

j_call: TRBJ1-1
clone_size: NA
d_call: NA
v_call: TRBV29-1
cdr3_nt: TGCAGCGCCGAGAGGGCGGCTGAAGCTTTCTTT
cdr3_aa: CSAERAAEAFF

j_call: TRBJ1-4
clone_size: NA
d_call: NA
v_call: TRBV6-1
cdr3_nt: TGTGCCAGCAGTGAACAGGGAAAGGAAGAAAAACTGTTTTTT
cdr3_aa: CASSEQGKEEKLFF

j_call: TRBJ1-2
clone_size: NA
d_call: TRBD1
v_call: TRBV2
cdr3_nt: TGTGCCAGCAAGACAGGGGAGAATCGCTATGGCTACACCTTC
cdr3_aa: CASKTGENRYGYTF

j_call: TRBJ1-1
clone_size: once
d_call: TRBD1
v_call: TRBV29-1
cdr3_nt: TGCAGCGTGCCCACAACAGCGGGACAGGGGAACACTGAAGCTTTCTTT
cdr3_aa: CSVPTTAGQGNTEAFF

j_call: TRBJ1-2
clone_size: few
d_call: NA
v_call: TRBV12-5
cdr3_nt: TGTGCTAGTGGTTTGGATCCGGTTGGGAGTGGCTACACCTTC
cdr3_aa: CASGLDPVGSGYTF

j_call: TRBJ1-1
clone_size: NA
d_call: TRBD1
v_call: TRBV30
cdr3_nt: TGTGCCTGGAGAGCGGACAGGTACACTGAAGCTTTCTTT
cdr3_aa: CAWRADRYTEAFF

j_call: TRBJ2-5
clone_size: NA
d_call: NA
v_call: TRBV7-9
cdr3_nt: TGTGCCAGCAGCTCACGACGGGGGTTAGAGACCCAGTACTTC
cdr3_aa: CASSSRRGLETQYF

j_call: TRBJ2-1
clone_size: NA
d_call: NA
v_call: TRBV2
cdr3_nt: TGTGCCAGCAGTGAAAACAGGCTAAATGAGCAGTTCTTC
cdr3_aa: CASSENRLNEQFF

j_call: TRBJ2-1
clone_size: NA
d_call: NA
v_call: TRBV4-1
cdr3_nt: TGCGCCAGCAGCAACCTACCGGGGTACGAGCAGTTCTTC
cdr3_aa: CASSNLPGYEQFF

j_call: TRBJ1-6
clone_size: NA
d_call: NA
v_call: TRBV7-9
cdr3_nt: TGTGCCAGCAGCTTAGATTTTGGCTATTCGGGGAATAATTCACCCCTCCACTTT
cdr3_aa: CASSLDFGYSGNNSPLHF

j_call: TRBJ2-4
clone_size: NA
d_call: TRBD2
v_call: TRBV13
cdr3_nt: TGTGCCAGCAGCTTAAGGACTAGCGGGAGTCGGGCCAAAAACATTCAGTACTTC
cdr3_aa: CASSLRTSGSRAKNIQYF

j_call: TRBJ1-5
clone_size: NA
d_call: NA
v_call: TRBV28
cdr3_nt: TGTGCCAGCAGTTTCTCCGGGGGGGACAATCAGCCCCAGCATTTT
cdr3_aa: CASSFSGGDNQPQHF

j_call: TRBJ2-7
clone_size: NA
d_call: TRBD1
v_call: TRBV2
cdr3_nt: TGTGCCAGCACACGGGACAGGGGTGGCATCGAGCAGTACTTC
cdr3_aa: CASTRDRGGIEQYF

j_call: TRBJ1-2
clone_size: NA
d_call: NA
v_call: TRBV7-9
cdr3_nt: TGTGCCAGCAGCTTTAACGGGGAAGGGGGATATCATGGCTACACCTTC
cdr3_aa: CASSFNGEGGYHGYTF

j_call: TRBJ2-4
clone_size: NA
d_call: TRBD2
v_call: TRBV5-4
cdr3_nt: TGTGCCAGCACCGCTGGGACTAGCGGGACTACCAAAAACATTCAGTACTTC
cdr3_aa: CASTAGTSGTTKNIQYF